Shown below are 25 T cell receptor beta chains from a single sample sequenced in a study of beta chain features in type 1 diabetes. The isolated RNA, all of it, was reverse transcribed, so expressed TCRB transcripts were what got sequenced. The method was immunoSEQ multiplex PCR; TCRdb's version includes in-frame clones alone and lacks a portion of them. The table has 250,000 to 300,000 clones, around 7.3% seen once. The sequencing sample was made of central memory CD4+ T cells from blood. The source of these receptors is a young woman in good health.

This clone was detected a few times. The V gene is TRBV11-2, the J gene TRBJ2-5, with D possibly being TRBD1 (7 bases). Deletions cut 7 bases from V and 5 bases from J, with 20 bases between. The CDR3 extends over 15 amino acids. Germline loops: CDR1 SGHAT, CDR2 FQNNGV. The CDR3 region has the DNA TGTGCCAGCACCTTTCAACAGGGGAGGTGGGAGACCCAGTACTTC. Translated, it gives CASTFQQGRWETQYF.

Only a few counts were recorded for this clone. The V call is TRBV11-1, the J call TRBJ2-6; D unresolved. This CDR3 contains 17 residues. Per germline, CDR1 SGHAT and CDR2 FQDESV (reference sequence). V lost 4 bases to trimming and J lost 1 base, with 14 bases between them. Here the CDR3 DNA reads TGTGCCAGCAGCTCTCTGGGGTGGTTGTCTGGGGCCAACGTCCTGACTTTC. It is translated as CASSSLGWLSGANVLTF.

The chain has TRBV4-3 and TRBJ2-1; D is perhaps TRBD2 (6 bases). The V gene lost 4 bases and the J gene lost 5 bases, with 15 bases spanning the gap. The V gene's germline CDR1 is LGHNA and CDR2 YSLEER. CDR3 length: 15 amino acids. The CDR3 is CASSLTGTGNNEQFF. The DNA of the CDR3 is TGCGCCAGCAGCCTGACCGGGACTGGCAACAATGAGCAGTTCTTC.

Turning to this clone: At one of its ends the junction is not consistent with the germline gene, which may arise from a read error. The chain uses TRBV28 and TRBJ1-2; no firm D call. The germline CDR1 and CDR2 sequences are MDHEN and SYDVKM. The CDR3 consists of 13 residues. This CDR3 is CASSFGRYYGHTF. Here the CDR3 DNA reads TGTGCCAGCAGTTTTGGTCGGTACTATGGCCACACCTTC.

The chain carries TRBV15 and TRBJ2-3; 12 bases line up with TRBD2. The V gene end was trimmed by 4 bases and the J gene end by 4 bases; junction bases not matched to a gene: 6. Germline V gene lookup returns CDR1 LNHNV and CDR2 YYDKDF (reference sequence). CDR3 length equals 16 residues. The CDR3 sequence: CATSNELAGGADTQYF. The CDR3 DNA reads TGTGCCACCAGCAATGAACTAGCGGGGGGAGCAGATACGCAGTATTTT.

The chain uses TRBV7-3 and TRBJ2-2; TRBD2 agrees at 9 bases. The CDR3 contains 17 residues. V was pared by 1 base and J by 0 bases, with 3 bases of the junction left unmatched. Looked up from germline, CDR1 is SGHTA and CDR2 is FQGTGA. The CDR3: CASSLSGRATNTGELFF. CDR3 coding DNA: TGTGCCAGCAGCTTAAGCGGGAGGGCCACGAACACCGGGGAGCTGTTTTTT.

The chain uses TRBV30 and TRBJ1-2, with 9 bases matching TRBD1. V lost 5 bases, J lost 7 bases, and 11 bases stayed unmatched. The CDR3 consists of 14 residues. Germline lookup yields CDR1 GTSNPN and CDR2 SVGIG (reference sequence). The CDR3 nucleotides are TGTGCCTGGGAAGAGGGGGGACAGGGATTTGGCTACACCTTC. It codes for CAWEEGGQGFGYTF.

This clone was detected ten times or more. The chain uses TRBV5-4 and TRBJ2-5, with D perhaps TRBD2 (6 bases). The CDR3 runs 14 residues. V was shortened by 4 bases and J by 2 bases, with 12 bases between the two germline ends. Per the germline V gene, CDR1 is SGHNT and CDR2 is YYREEE (reference sequence). The CDR3 protein is CASSRGRSQETQYF. CDR3 bases: TGTGCCAGCAGCCGTGGGAGGAGTCAAGAGACCCAGTACTTC.

In regard to this clone: A read error may account for a junction end that differs from germline. The rearrangement uses TRBV4-3 and TRBJ2-3; TRBD1 matches at 9 bases. The CDR3 covers 18 residues. Germline V CDR1 and CDR2: LGHNA, YSLEER. DNA for the CDR3: TGCGCCAGCAGCCAATTAAGTCCGGGACAGGGAAGCATAGATACGCAGTATTTT. Amino acid sequence: CASSQLSPGQGSIDTQYF.

The CDR3 DNA reads as TGTGCCAGCAGCCAAGATGAGTCGGCAGGGGGGAAAGAGACCCAGTACTTC. Translation: CASSQDESAGGKETQYF. The chain carries TRBV7-2 and TRBJ2-5, with D tentatively TRBD1 (7 bases). Looked up from germline, CDR1 is SGHTA and CDR2 is FQGNSA. V was cut by 5 bases and J by 3 bases, with 22 bases left in between. The CDR3 is 17 residues long.

This clone was seen repeatedly, ten times or more. This chain connects TRBV10-3 to TRBJ2-3; 9 positions agree with TRBD2. Germline V gives CDR1 ENHRY, CDR2 SYGVKD. J lost 2 bases, V lost 7 bases, and 10 bases had no gene match. The CDR3 totals 16 residues. CDR3 protein: CAIKYERGDLTDTQYF. CDR3 nucleotides: TGTGCCATCAAGTACGAGCGGGGGGACCTCACAGATACGCAGTATTTT.

This clone was seen more than once but under ten times. This chain joins TRBV30 and TRBJ2-5; D is ambiguous. Trimming pared 2 bases from V and 4 bases from J, leaving 11 bases between. Germline CDR1 is GTSNPN and CDR2 is SVGIG (reference sequence). The length of the CDR3 is 13 residues. The CDR3 loop is CAWSTMYGETQYF. CDR3 sequence (DNA): TGTGCCTGGAGTACGATGTATGGAGAGACCCAGTACTTC.

This clone showed up just a few times. The chain employs TRBV5-1 and TRBJ2-5, with no clear D. Between the trimmed V and J ends, which lost 4 bases and 2 bases, there was a span of 15 bases. The germline V gene encodes CDR1 SGHRS and CDR2 YFSETQ. The CDR3 runs 15 residues. CDR3 region: CASSPTAVGQETQYF. DNA for the CDR3: TGCGCCAGCAGCCCCACGGCGGTGGGGCAAGAGACCCAGTACTTC.

This clone was counted between two and nine times. The chain couples TRBV9 to TRBJ2-2; D is possibly TRBD1 or TRBD2 (6 bases each). The germline CDR1 and CDR2 sequences are SGDLS and YYNGEE. The V end was cut by 3 bases, the J end by 5 bases, with 17 bases between. This CDR3 comprises 16 residues. CDR3 region: CASSALGGLETGELFF. In DNA form, the CDR3 reads TGTGCCAGCAGCGCCCTAGGGGGGCTGGAGACCGGGGAGCTGTTTTTT.

This clone was picked up a small number of times. The V and J genes are TRBV6-1 and TRBJ2-3; 7 bases agree with TRBD1. The V gene end was trimmed by 7 bases and the J gene end by 3 bases; junction bases not matched to a gene: 7. CDR1 MNHNS and CDR2 SASEGT come from the germline V gene. The CDR3 totals 14 residues. The CDR3 DNA reads TGTGCCAGCAACATCGACAGGGCAACAGATACGCAGTATTTT. Translation: CASNIDRATDTQYF.

This clone has just a few counts. V usage is TRBV27 and J usage is TRBJ2-3, with 9 bases aligning to TRBD1. Germline CDR1 reads MNHEY; CDR2 reads SMNVEV (reference sequence). The CDR3 is made up of 14 amino acids. The J segment lost 6 bases and the V segment lost 5 bases, leaving 6 bases of the junction unmatched. The CDR3 DNA is TGTGCCAGCAGTCTGACAGGGGGGATGGATACGCAGTATTTT. Its protein product is CASSLTGGMDTQYF.

The genes are TRBV5-1 and TRBJ2-5, with 10 bases identical to TRBD2. Germline CDR1 and CDR2: SGHRS and YFSETQ. With V trimmed by 0 bases and J by 2 bases, 10 bases remained unmatched. This CDR3 comprises 18 residues. The CDR3 loop is CASSLAGVAGGGQETQYF. For the CDR3, the DNA is TGCGCCAGCAGCTTGGCCGGGGTAGCGGGGGGCGGACAAGAGACCCAGTACTTC.

The chain links TRBV15 to TRBJ1-2; 9 nucleotides align to TRBD1. After removal of 4 bases from V and 6 bases from J, the junction contained 9 bases not matched to a gene. CDR1 is LNHNV and CDR2 is YYDKDF in the germline V gene (reference sequence). The CDR3 is 15 amino acids. The CDR3 DNA sequence: TGTGCCACCAGCACAGCACAGGGGGCAGCGGATGGCTACACCTTC. Residues: CATSTAQGAADGYTF.

The chain links TRBV7-3 to TRBJ1-1; D ambiguous. This CDR3 has 13 residues. Trimming shortened V by 4 bases and J by 4 bases, and 10 bases separated the two germline ends. Germline CDR1 reads SGHTA; CDR2 reads FQGTGA. The CDR3 DNA is TGTGCCAGCAGCTCCACCCTCCTCACTGAAGCTTTCTTT. It codes for CASSSTLLTEAFF.

The V gene is TRBV7-9, the J gene TRBJ1-2; TRBD1 matches 7 bases. This CDR3 is 15 amino acids long. After removal of 1 base from V and 3 bases from J, the junction contained 5 bases not matched to a gene. Germline V lookup: CDR1 SEHNR, CDR2 FQNEAQ (reference sequence). The CDR3 DNA reads as TGTGCCAGCAGCTTAGAAACAGGGGCATACTATGGCTACACCTTC. It specifies CASSLETGAYYGYTF. Full variable domain (missing parts from reference TRBV7-9 and TRBJ1-2): DTGVSQNPRHKITKRGQNVTFRCDPISEHNRLYWYRQTLGQGPEFLTYFQNEAQLEKSRLLSDRFSAERPKGSFSTLEIQRTEQGDSAMYLCASSLETGAYYGYTFGSGTRLTVV.

The V gene is TRBV5-4, the J gene TRBJ2-2; 9 bases agree with TRBD2. The CDR3 spans 15 residues. Germline CDR1 reads SGHNT; CDR2 reads YYREEE (reference sequence). The V and J ends lost 1 base and 4 bases, in that order; junction bases with no gene match: 2. CDR3 in DNA: TGTGCCAGCAGCTTGAATAGCGGGGGCACCGGGGAGCTGTTTTTT. Residues: CASSLNSGGTGELFF.

This clone was counted only a few times. The chain links TRBV19 to TRBJ1-1; D is uncertain. The CDR3 loop spans 16 amino acids. Per the germline V gene, CDR1 is LNHDA and CDR2 is SQIVND (reference sequence). V was shortened by 6 bases and J by 6 bases, with 23 bases between the two germline ends. DNA for the CDR3: TGTGCCAGTAGCCGGTTTGGGCAGGCGGATTTGTCTGAAGCTTTCTTT. It codes for CASSRFGQADLSEAFF.

Only a few counts were recorded for this clone. The chain couples TRBV7-2 to TRBJ1-2; D is uncertain. Per germline, CDR1 SGHTA and CDR2 FQGNSA. The ends were cut back, 3 bases at V and 0 bases at J, with 8 bases in the middle. CDR3 length: 14 residues. Here the CDR3 reads CASSLGQANYGYTF. As DNA, the CDR3 is TGTGCCAGCAGCTTGGGTCAAGCTAACTATGGCTACACCTTC.

This clone was counted at least ten times. The chain joins TRBV28 to TRBJ2-3, with D unclear. The CDR3 has 12 residues. Per the germline V gene, CDR1 is MDHEN and CDR2 is SYDVKM. The V and J ends lost 8 bases and 1 base respectively, with 7 bases between them. DNA of the CDR3: TGTGCCAGCGGCGGAGGCACAGATACGCAGTATTTT. Translating gives CASGGGTDTQYF.

The J gene is TRBJ2-5, the V gene TRBV5-1; no reliable D call. Per germline, CDR1 SGHRS and CDR2 YFSETQ. The CDR3 covers 14 residues. Trimming cost V 4 bases and J 3 bases, with 13 bases left between them. Here the CDR3 reads CASSPGPPEETQYF. For the CDR3, the DNA is TGCGCCAGCAGCCCGGGCCCGCCGGAAGAGACCCAGTACTTC.